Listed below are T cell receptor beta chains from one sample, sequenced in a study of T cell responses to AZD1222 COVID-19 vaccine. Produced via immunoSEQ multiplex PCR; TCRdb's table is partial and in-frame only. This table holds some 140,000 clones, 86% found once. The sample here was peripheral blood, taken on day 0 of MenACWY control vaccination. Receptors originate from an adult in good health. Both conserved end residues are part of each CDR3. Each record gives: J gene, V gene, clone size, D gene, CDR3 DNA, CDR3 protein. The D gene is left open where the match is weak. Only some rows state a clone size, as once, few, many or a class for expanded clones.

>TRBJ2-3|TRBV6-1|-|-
TGTGCCAGCAGTGAAGCGGGGGACTTCACAGATACGCAGTATTTT
CASSEAGDFTDTQYF
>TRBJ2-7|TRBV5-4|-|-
TGTGCCAGCAGCGACCCTTCTAGAGCTCCCGGAAACGAGCAGTACTTC
CASSDPSRAPGNEQYF
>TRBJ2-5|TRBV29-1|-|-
TGCAGCGCACATCGGGGTTCAGAGACCCAGTACTTC
CSAHRGSETQYF
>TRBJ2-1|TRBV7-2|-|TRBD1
TGTGCCAGCAGCTTGGACAGGGCCTACAATGAGCAGTTCTTC
CASSLDRAYNEQFF
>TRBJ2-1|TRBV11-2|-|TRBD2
TGTGCCAGCAGCTTCCGGCCGGGAGCGGGGGGACCTAGCAATGAGCAGTTCTTC
CASSFRPGAGGPSNEQFF
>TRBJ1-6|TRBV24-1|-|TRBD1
TGTGCCACCAGTGATTTGGGCCCTCGGGACAGGGCGAAACCCCTCCACTTT
CATSDLGPRDRAKPLHF
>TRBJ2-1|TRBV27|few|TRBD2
TGTGCCAGCAGTGGAAGACTAGCGGGAGAGCAGTTCTTC
CASSGRLAGEQFF
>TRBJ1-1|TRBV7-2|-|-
TGTGCCAGCAGCTTAGATATCCGGCCAGGGCACACTGAAGCTTTCTTT
CASSLDIRPGHTEAFF
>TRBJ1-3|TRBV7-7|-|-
TGTGCTAGCAGCCTTGGCGTTGGTTCTGGAAACACCATATATTTT
CASSLGVGSGNTIYF
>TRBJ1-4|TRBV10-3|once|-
TGTGCCATCAGTCAGGTCGTTAATGAAAAACTGTTTTTT
CAISQVVNEKLFF
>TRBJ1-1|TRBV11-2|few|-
TGTGCCAGCAGCTTACAATGGGGGCAGGCGAACACTGAAGCTTTCTTT
CASSLQWGQANTEAFF
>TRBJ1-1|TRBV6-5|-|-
TGTGCCAGCGAGGCAGGGTGGCGGGGCACTGAAGCTTTCTTT
CASEAGWRGTEAFF
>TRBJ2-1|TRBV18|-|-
TGTGCCAGCTCACCAGAAGGGACGGGATACAATGAGCAGTTCTTC
CASSPEGTGYNEQFF
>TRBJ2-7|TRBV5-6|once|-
TGTGCCAGCAGCCCTCAAGCGGTTTCCTACGAGCAGTACTTC
CASSPQAVSYEQYF
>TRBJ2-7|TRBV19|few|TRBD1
TGTGCCAGTAGTGTAACCGGGACAGGGGGAAACGAGCAGTACTTC
CASSVTGTGGNEQYF
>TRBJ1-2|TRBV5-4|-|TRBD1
TGTGCCAGCAGCTTAAGGACAGGGGCGGCAGGTGGCTACACCTTC
CASSLRTGAAGGYTF
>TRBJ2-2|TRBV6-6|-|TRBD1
TGTGCGACTTCCGACAGGGGACAGGGGAACACCGGGGAGCTGTTTTTT
CATSDRGQGNTGELFF
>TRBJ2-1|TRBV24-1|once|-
TGTGCCACCGGGTCCCATCTTGGGGGGGAGCAGTTCTTC
CATGSHLGGEQFF
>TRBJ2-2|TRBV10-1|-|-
TGCGCCAGCAGCGATCGAGGAGGGGCGTCCACCGGGGAGCTGTTTTTT
CASSDRGGASTGELFF
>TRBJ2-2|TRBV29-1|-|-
TGCGCGTTTATGGACACCGGGGAGCTGTTTTTT
CAFMDTGELFF
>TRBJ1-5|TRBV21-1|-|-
TGTGCCAGCAGCTGCCGCTCCGGACAGGGAAATCAGCCCCAGCATTTT
CASSCRSGQGNQPQHF
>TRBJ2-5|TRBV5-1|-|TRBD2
TGCGCCAGCAGCTATCTCGCGGGAGGCCAAGAGACCCAGTACTTC
CASSYLAGGQETQYF
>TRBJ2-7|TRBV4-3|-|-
TGCGCCAGCAGCCAAGAGGGGCAGGGGTGGAACGAGCAGTACTTC
CASSQEGQGWNEQYF
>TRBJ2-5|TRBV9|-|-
TGTGCCAGCAGCCGAGCAGCGGGAGAGACCCAGTACTTC
CASSRAAGETQYF
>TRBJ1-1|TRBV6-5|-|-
TGTGCCAGCAGTCACGGGAACACTGAAGCTTTCTTT
CASSHGNTEAFF
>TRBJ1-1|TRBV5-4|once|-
TGTGCCAGCAGCTTGGGTCAGATGAACACTGAAGCTTTCTTT
CASSLGQMNTEAFF
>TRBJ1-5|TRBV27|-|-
TGTGCCAGCAGCGTCGGTGATAGCAATCAGCCCCAGCATTTT
CASSVGDSNQPQHF
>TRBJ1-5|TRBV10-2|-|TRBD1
TGCGCCAGCAGTGATTCCCACCCGAGGGACAGAGATCAGCCCCAGCATTTT
CASSDSHPRDRDQPQHF
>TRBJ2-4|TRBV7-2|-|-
TGTGCCAGCAGCTCAGGGGCCAAAAACATTCAGTACTTC
CASSSGAKNIQYF
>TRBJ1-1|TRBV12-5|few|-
TGTGCTAGCCAGAGGCTGAGTACTGAAGCTTTCTTT
CASQRLSTEAFF
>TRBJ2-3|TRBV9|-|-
TGTGCCAGCAGCCCGGGGACTAGCACAGATACGCAGTATTTT
CASSPGTSTDTQYF
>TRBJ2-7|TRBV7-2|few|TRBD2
TGTGCCAGCAGCGCCACCCTGGGACTAGCGGGAGAATACGAGCAGTACTTC
CASSATLGLAGEYEQYF
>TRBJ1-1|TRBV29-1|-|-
TGCAGCGTTGAAGCCAACCGCTTAACGAACACTGAAGCTTTCTTT
CSVEANRLTNTEAFF
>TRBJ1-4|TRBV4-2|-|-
TGTGCCAGCAGCCAAGATCCGGCCGGGACTAATGAAAAACTGTTTTTT
CASSQDPAGTNEKLFF
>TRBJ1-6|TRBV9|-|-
TGTGCCAGCCCCCGCGCCTCGTCCTATAATTCACCCCTCCACTTT
CASPRASSYNSPLHF
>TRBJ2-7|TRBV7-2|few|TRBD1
TGTGCCAGCAGCTTCGATTCCGGGACAGCGGTCTACGAGCAGTACTTC
CASSFDSGTAVYEQYF
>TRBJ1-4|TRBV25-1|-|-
TGTGCCAGCAGTGACGACTTACTCGCAACTAATGAAAAACTGTTTTTT
CASSDDLLATNEKLFF
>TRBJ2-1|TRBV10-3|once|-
TGTGCCATCAGTGAGTCGGTGGGGCAGCCCAATGAGCAGTTCTTC
CAISESVGQPNEQFF
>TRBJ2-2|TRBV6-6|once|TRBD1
TGTGCCAGCAGACCCGGACAGGGGTACACCGGGGAGCTGTTTTTT
CASRPGQGYTGELFF
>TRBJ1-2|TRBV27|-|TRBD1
TGTGCCAGCAGTTGGCGGGGTAGGGGGCGTCTGGATGGCTACACCTTC
CASSWRGRGRLDGYTF
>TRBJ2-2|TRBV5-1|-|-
TGCGCCAGCAGCGCGAATCCCATCACATCGGCGGCCGCGAACACCGGGGAGCTGTTTTTT
CASSANPITSAAANTGELFF
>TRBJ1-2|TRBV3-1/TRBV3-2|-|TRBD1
TGTGCCAGCAGCCAATACAGTTCTCAGGGGGGAGGATACCCTGGCTACACCTTC
CASSQYSSQGGGYPGYTF
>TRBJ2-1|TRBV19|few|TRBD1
TGTGCCAGTAGTGTCCGACAGGGGAGGCCCGATGAGCAGTTCTTC
CASSVRQGRPDEQFF
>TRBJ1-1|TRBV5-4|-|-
TGTGCCAGCAGCTTGGAGGCGGGGGGGAGCACTGAAGCTTTCTTT
CASSLEAGGSTEAFF
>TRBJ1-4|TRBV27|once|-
TGTGCCAGCGGACACAAGGGACAAAATGAAAAACTGTTTTTT
CASGHKGQNEKLFF
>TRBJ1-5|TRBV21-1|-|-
TGTGCCAGCAGCCCCCGACGAGGCAATCAGCCCCAGCATTTT
CASSPRRGNQPQHF
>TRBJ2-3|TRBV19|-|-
TGTGCCAGTAAACGGGAGCTGGCGACAGATACGCAGTATTTT
CASKRELATDTQYF
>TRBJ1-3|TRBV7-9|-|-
TGTGCCAGCACCAAGACGGAAGGCTCTGGAAACACCATATATTTT
CASTKTEGSGNTIYF
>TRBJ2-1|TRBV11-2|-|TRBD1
TGTGCCAGCAGCACTCCCGGGACAGGGATAAATGAGCAGTTCTTC
CASSTPGTGINEQFF
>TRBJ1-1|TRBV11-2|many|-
TGTGCCAGCAGCTTAGACCCGAACACTGAAGCTTTCTTT
CASSLDPNTEAFF
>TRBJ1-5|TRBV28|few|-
TGTGCCAGCAGTTGGGGCAGAGACCAGCCCCAGCATTTT
CASSWGRDQPQHF
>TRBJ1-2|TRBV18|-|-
TGTGCCAGCTCACTAGGCGCAGGGAAAGGGGACTATGGCTACACCTTC
CASSLGAGKGDYGYTF
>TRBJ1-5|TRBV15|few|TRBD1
TGTGCCACCAGCGCCCGGACAGGGAATCAGCCCCAGCATTTT
CATSARTGNQPQHF
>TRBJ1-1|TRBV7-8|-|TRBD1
TGTGCCAGCAGCTCACTCGTGGCAGGGGGGACTGAAGCTTTCTTT
CASSSLVAGGTEAFF
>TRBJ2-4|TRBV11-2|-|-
TGTGCCAGCAGCCTTAGGAATGGGGGCAAAAACATTCAGTACTTC
CASSLRNGGKNIQYF
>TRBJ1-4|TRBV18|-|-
TGTGCCAGCTCACGCCGGACGGGGGATGAAAAACTGTTTTTT
CASSRRTGDEKLFF